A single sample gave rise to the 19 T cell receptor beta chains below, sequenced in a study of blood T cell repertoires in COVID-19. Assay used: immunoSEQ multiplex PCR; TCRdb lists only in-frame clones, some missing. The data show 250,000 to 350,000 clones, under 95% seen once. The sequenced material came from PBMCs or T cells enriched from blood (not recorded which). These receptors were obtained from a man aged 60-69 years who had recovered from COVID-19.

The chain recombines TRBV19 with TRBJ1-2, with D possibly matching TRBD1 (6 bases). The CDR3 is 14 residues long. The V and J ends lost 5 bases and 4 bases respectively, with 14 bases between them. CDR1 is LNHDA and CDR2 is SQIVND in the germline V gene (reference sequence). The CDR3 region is CASSSKGQIYGYTF. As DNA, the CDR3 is TGTGCCAGTAGTTCGAAGGGACAAATCTATGGCTACACCTTC.

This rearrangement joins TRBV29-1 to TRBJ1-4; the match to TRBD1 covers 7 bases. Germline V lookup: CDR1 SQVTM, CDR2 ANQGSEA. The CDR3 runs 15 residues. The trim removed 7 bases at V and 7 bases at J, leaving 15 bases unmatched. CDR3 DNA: TGCAGCGCCAGCCACGGTTCAGGGGGATTTGAAAAACTGTTTTTT. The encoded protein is CSASHGSGGFEKLFF.

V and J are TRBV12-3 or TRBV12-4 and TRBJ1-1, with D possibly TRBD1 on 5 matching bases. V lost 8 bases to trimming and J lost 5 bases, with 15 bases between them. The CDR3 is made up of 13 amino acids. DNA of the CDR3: TGTGCCAGCGGATCCTCTGCAGGGACTGAAGCTTTCTTT. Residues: CASGSSAGTEAFF.

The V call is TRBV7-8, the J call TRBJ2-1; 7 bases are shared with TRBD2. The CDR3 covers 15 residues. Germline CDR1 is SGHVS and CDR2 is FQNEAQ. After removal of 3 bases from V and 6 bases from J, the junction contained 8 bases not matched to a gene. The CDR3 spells CASSFSRDYFNEQFF. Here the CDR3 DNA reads TGTGCCAGCAGCTTTTCCAGGGACTACTTCAATGAGCAGTTCTTC.

CDR3 DNA: TGTGCCTGGAGCGCTGGACAGAATAATTCACCCCTCCACTTT. Translated, it gives CAWSAGQNNSPLHF. The chain couples TRBV30 to TRBJ1-6, with D perhaps matching TRBD1 (6 bases). The ends were cut back, 3 bases at V and 5 bases at J, with 11 bases in the middle. Looked up from germline, CDR1 is GTSNPN and CDR2 is SVGIG (reference sequence). This CDR3 is 14 amino acids long.

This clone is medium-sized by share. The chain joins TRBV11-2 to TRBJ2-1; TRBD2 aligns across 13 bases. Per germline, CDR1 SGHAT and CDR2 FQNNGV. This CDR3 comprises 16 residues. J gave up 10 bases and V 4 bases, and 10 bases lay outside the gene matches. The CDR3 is CASSSPLAGGRREQFF. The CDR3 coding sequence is TGTGCCAGCAGCTCCCCACTAGCGGGGGGGCGCAGGGAGCAGTTCTTC. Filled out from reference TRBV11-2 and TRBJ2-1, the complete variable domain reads EAGVAQSPRYKIIEKRQSVAFWCNPISGHATLYWYQQILGQGPKLLIQFQNNGVVDDSQLPKDRFSAERLKGVDSTLKIQPAKLEDSAVYLCASSSPLAGGRREQFFGPGTRLTVL.

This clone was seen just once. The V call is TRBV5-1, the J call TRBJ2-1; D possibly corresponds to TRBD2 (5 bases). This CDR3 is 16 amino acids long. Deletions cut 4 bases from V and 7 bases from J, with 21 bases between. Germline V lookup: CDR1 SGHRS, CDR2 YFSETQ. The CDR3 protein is CASSIGLEHTINEQFF. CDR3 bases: TGCGCCAGCAGCATCGGACTCGAACATACAATTAATGAGCAGTTCTTC.

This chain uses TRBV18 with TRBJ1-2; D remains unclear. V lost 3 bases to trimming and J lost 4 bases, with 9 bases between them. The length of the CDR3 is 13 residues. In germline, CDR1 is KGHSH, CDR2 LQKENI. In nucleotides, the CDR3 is TGTGCCAGCTCACCTTTCGGAGGCTATGGCTACACCTTC. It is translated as CASSPFGGYGYTF.

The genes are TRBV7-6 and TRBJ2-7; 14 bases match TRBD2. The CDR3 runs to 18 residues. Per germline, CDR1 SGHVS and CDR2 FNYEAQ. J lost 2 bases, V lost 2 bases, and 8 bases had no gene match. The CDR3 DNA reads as TGTGCCAGCAGCTTATCCGTCGCGGGACTAGCGGGGGCCTACGAGCAGTACTTC. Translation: CASSLSVAGLAGAYEQYF.

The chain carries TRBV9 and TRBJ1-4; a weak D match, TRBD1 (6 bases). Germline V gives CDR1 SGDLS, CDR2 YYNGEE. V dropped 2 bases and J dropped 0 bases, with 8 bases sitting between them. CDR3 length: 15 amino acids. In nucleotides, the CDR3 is TGTGCCAGCAGCGTCGGACAGACAACTAATGAAAAACTGTTTTTT. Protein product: CASSVGQTTNEKLFF.

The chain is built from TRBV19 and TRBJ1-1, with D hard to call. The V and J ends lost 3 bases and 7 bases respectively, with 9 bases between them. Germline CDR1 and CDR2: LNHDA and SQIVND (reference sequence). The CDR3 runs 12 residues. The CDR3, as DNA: TGTGCCAGTAGTATGGGCCTTGGTGAAGCTTTCTTT. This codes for CASSMGLGEAFF.

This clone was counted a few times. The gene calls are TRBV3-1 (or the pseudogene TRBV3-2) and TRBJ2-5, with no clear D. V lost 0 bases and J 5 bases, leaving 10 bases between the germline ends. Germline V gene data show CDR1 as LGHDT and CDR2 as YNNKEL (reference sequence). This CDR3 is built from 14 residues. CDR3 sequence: CASSQDVNSETQYF. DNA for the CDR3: TGTGCCAGCAGCCAAGATGTTAATTCGGAGACCCAGTACTTC.

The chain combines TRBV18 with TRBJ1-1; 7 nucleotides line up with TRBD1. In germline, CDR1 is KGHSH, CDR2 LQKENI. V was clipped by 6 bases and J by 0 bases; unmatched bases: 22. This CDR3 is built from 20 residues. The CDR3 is CASSKLGQPTPSTMNTEAFF. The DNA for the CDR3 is TGTGCCAGCTCTAAATTGGGACAGCCGACGCCGTCTACGATGAACACTGAAGCTTTCTTT.

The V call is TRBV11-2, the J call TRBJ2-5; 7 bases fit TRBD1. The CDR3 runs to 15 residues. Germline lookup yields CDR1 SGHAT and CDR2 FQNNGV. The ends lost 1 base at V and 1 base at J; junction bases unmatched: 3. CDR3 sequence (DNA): TGTGCCAGCAGCTTAGTATCAGGGGGCCAAGAGACCCAGTACTTC. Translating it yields CASSLVSGGQETQYF.

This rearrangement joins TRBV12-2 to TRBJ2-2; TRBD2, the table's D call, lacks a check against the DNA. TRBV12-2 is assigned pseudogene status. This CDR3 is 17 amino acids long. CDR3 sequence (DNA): TGTGCAAGTCGCTTACCAACTAGCGGAGCCAACCCCGGGGAGCTGTTTTTT. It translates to CASRLPTSGANPGELFF.

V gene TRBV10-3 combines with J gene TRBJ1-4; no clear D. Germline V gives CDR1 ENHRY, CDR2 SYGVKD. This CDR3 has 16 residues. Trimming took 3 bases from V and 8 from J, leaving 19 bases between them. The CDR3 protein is CAISDPSVSSREKLFF. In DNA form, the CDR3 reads TGTGCCATCAGTGACCCCTCGGTTTCCTCGAGAGAAAAACTGTTTTTT.

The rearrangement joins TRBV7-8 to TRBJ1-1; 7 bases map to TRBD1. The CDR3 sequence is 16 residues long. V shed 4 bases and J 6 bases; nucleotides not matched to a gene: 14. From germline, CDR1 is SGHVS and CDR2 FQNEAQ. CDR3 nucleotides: TGTGCCAGCAGCTCCACTCAGGGGGACATAGTCTCTGAAGCTTTCTTT. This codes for CASSSTQGDIVSEAFF.

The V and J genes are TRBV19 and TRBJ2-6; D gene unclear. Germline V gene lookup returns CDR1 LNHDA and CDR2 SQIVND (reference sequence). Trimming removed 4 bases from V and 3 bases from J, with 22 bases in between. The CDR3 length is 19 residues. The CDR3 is CASSTWITGFLGGANVLTF. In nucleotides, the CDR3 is TGTGCCAGTAGTACCTGGATTACCGGGTTCTTGGGTGGGGCCAACGTCCTGACTTTC.

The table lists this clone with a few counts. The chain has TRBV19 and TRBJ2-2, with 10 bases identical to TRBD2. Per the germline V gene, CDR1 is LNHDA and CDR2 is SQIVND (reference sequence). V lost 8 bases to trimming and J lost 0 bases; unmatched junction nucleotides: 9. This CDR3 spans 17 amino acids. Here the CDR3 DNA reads TGTGCCAGTCGTGCTCGCAGCGGGAGGGCGAACACCGGGGAGCTGTTTTTT. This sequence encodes CASRARSGRANTGELFF.